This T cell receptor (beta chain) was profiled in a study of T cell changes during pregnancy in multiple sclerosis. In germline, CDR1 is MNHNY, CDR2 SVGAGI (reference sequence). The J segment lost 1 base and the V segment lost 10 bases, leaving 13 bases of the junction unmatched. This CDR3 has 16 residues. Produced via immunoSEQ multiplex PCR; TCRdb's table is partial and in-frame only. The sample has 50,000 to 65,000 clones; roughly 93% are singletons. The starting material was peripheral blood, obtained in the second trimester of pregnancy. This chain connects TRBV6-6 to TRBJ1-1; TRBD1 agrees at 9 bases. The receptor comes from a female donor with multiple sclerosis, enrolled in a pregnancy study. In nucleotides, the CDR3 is TGTGCCATCGGGACAGGGTTTGGTCCCCGGAACACTGAAGCTTTCTTT. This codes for CAIGTGFGPRNTEAFF.